The rows below give T cell receptor beta chains drawn from one sample of a study of T cell repertoires in cytomegalovirus infection. Using its own MiXCR run on the reads, TCRdb lists one record per CDR3 protein. The data contain about 920,000 distinct CDR3 sequences, approximately 33% of them singletons. The antigens of these receptors remain unknown. Sample: cultured CD8+ T cells from PBMCs, taken from culture after CMV antigen stimulation. The origin of the receptors is a human donor in good health (CMV status not recorded). Some clones in this sample may be carry-over from other donors' samples. Each CDR3 is given with its conserved first and last residue. Fields, in order: clone size, V gene, J gene, D gene, CDR3 DNA, CDR3 protein. A D gene is named only where the DNA matches it firmly. The size entry is marked missing in some rows and otherwise reads once, few, many or a size class.

clone size: few
V gene: TRBV6-5
J gene: TRBJ2-1
D gene: TRBD2
CDR3 DNA: TGTGCCAGCAGTTACCTTAGGAGCGGGGGAGGGAATGAGCAGTTCTTC
CDR3 protein: CASSYLRSGGGNEQFF

clone size: NA
V gene: TRBV6-2/TRBV6-3
J gene: TRBJ2-1
D gene: NA
CDR3 DNA: TGTGCCAGCAGTTATCTGGACCTACCCAGCGATGAGCAGTTCTTC
CDR3 protein: CASSYLDLPSDEQFF

clone size: few
V gene: TRBV12-3/TRBV12-4
J gene: TRBJ2-1
D gene: NA
CDR3 DNA: TGTGCCAGCAGCCTAGGGTGGCACTCCTACAATGAGCAGTTCTTC
CDR3 protein: CASSLGWHSYNEQFF

clone size: NA
V gene: TRBV14
J gene: TRBJ2-5
D gene: NA
CDR3 DNA: TGTGCCAGCAGCCAGAGTTCTAGCCCTATCCTAGGGAGGACCCAGTACTTC
CDR3 protein: CASSQSSSPILGRTQYF

clone size: few
V gene: TRBV25-1
J gene: TRBJ1-6
D gene: NA
CDR3 DNA: TGTGCCAGCAGTGAATATTCGAACAGGCTGAATTCACCCCTCCACTTT
CDR3 protein: CASSEYSNRLNSPLHF

clone size: few
V gene: TRBV12-3/TRBV12-4
J gene: TRBJ2-1
D gene: TRBD1
CDR3 DNA: TGTGCCAGCAGCGCCATCGAAGGGGGCTACCCCGACAATGAGCAGTTCTTC
CDR3 protein: CASSAIEGGYPDNEQFF

clone size: NA
V gene: TRBV6-1
J gene: TRBJ2-2
D gene: TRBD1
CDR3 DNA: TGTGCCAGCAGGGGAAGGACAGGGAAACTGTTTTTT
CDR3 protein: CASRGRTGKLFF

clone size: NA
V gene: TRBV5-1
J gene: TRBJ2-7
D gene: NA
CDR3 DNA: TGCGCCAGCGGGTGGGGCGGTGAGGAGCAGTACTTC
CDR3 protein: CASGWGGEEQYF

clone size: NA
V gene: TRBV19
J gene: TRBJ2-3
D gene: TRBD2
CDR3 DNA: TGTGCCAGTAGTAGGGGATACGGACTAGAGAAGTATTTT
CDR3 protein: CASSRGYGLEKYF

clone size: NA
V gene: TRBV5-1
J gene: TRBJ2-5
D gene: NA
CDR3 DNA: TGCGCCAGCAGCTACCCCCGGGAGATAGCGGAGGGCTTCCACCAAGAGACCCAGTACTTC
CDR3 protein: CASSYPREIAEGFHQETQYF

clone size: NA
V gene: TRBV4-1
J gene: TRBJ2-1
D gene: NA
CDR3 DNA: TGCGCCAGCAGCCCACAGGGTCGGGAGCAGTTCTTC
CDR3 protein: CASSPQGREQFF

clone size: many
V gene: TRBV7-6
J gene: TRBJ2-7
D gene: NA
CDR3 DNA: TGTGCCAGCAGCTCGCCGGGACGGATGTACGAGCAGTACTTC
CDR3 protein: CASSSPGRMYEQYF

clone size: NA
V gene: TRBV27
J gene: TRBJ2-1
D gene: NA
CDR3 DNA: TGTGTCAGCCGCGCCATTGGGACCGCGAACAATGAGCAGTTCTTC
CDR3 protein: CVSRAIGTANNEQFF

clone size: NA
V gene: TRBV7-9
J gene: TRBJ2-5
D gene: NA
CDR3 DNA: TGTGCCAGCAATGGCGGGCAAGAGACCCAGTACTTC
CDR3 protein: CASNGGQETQYF

clone size: once
V gene: TRBV27
J gene: TRBJ1-1
D gene: NA
CDR3 DNA: TGTGCCAGCAGTCGTAGGGGGAACGCTTTCTTT
CDR3 protein: CASSRRGNAFF

clone size: few
V gene: TRBV15
J gene: TRBJ2-3
D gene: NA
CDR3 DNA: TGTGCCACCAGCACTAAATCGAGACGCACAGATACGCAGTATTTT
CDR3 protein: CATSTKSRRTDTQYF

clone size: once
V gene: TRBV6-4
J gene: TRBJ2-1
D gene: NA
CDR3 DNA: TGTGCCAGCAGTGTGGGTACGGGGTGGTACAATGAGCAGTTCTTC
CDR3 protein: CASSVGTGWYNEQFF

clone size: many
V gene: TRBV7-6
J gene: TRBJ1-1
D gene: NA
CDR3 DNA: TGTGCCAGCAGCTTAAAAGTCGACAACACTGAAGCTTTCTTT
CDR3 protein: CASSLKVDNTEAFF

clone size: NA
V gene: TRBV2
J gene: TRBJ2-5
D gene: NA
CDR3 DNA: TGTGCCAGCGCCTCGGGGAAACGGTATTCAGAGACCCAGTACTTC
CDR3 protein: CASASGKRYSETQYF

clone size: many
V gene: TRBV7-8
J gene: TRBJ1-1
D gene: NA
CDR3 DNA: TGTGCCAGCAGCTTTCGGGCAAACACTGAAGCTTTCTTT
CDR3 protein: CASSFRANTEAFF

clone size: many
V gene: TRBV3-1
J gene: TRBJ2-5
D gene: NA
CDR3 DNA: TGTGCCAGCAGCCCCAGGGGATGGGAGACCCAGTACTTC
CDR3 protein: CASSPRGWETQYF

clone size: once
V gene: TRBV7-8
J gene: TRBJ2-3
D gene: NA
CDR3 DNA: TGTGCCAGCAGCGCGCTGGGGGGAACAGATACGCAGTATTTT
CDR3 protein: CASSALGGTDTQYF

clone size: NA
V gene: TRBV25-1
J gene: TRBJ1-2
D gene: NA
CDR3 DNA: TGTGCCAGCAGTGACCATGACAGACGGTGGGGCTACACCTTC
CDR3 protein: CASSDHDRRWGYTF

clone size: many
V gene: TRBV7-9
J gene: TRBJ1-2
D gene: NA
CDR3 DNA: TGTGCCAGCACCGCGATCTCTAGGAATGGCTACACCTTC
CDR3 protein: CASTAISRNGYTF

clone size: few
V gene: TRBV6-2/TRBV6-3
J gene: TRBJ1-2
D gene: NA
CDR3 DNA: TGTGCCAGCAGTTACTCCAGGACAGCCGGCTATGGCTACACCTTC
CDR3 protein: CASSYSRTAGYGYTF

clone size: NA
V gene: TRBV7-3
J gene: TRBJ2-1
D gene: TRBD2
CDR3 DNA: TGTGCCAGCAGCCCCTTAGCGGGGGGCATCTCCTACAATGAGCAGTTCTTC
CDR3 protein: CASSPLAGGISYNEQFF

clone size: NA
V gene: TRBV3-1
J gene: TRBJ2-1
D gene: TRBD1
CDR3 DNA: TGTGCCAGCAGCCCTCGGGACAGGGCTGCTAATGAGCAGTTCTTC
CDR3 protein: CASSPRDRAANEQFF

clone size: NA
V gene: TRBV11-3
J gene: TRBJ2-1
D gene: NA
CDR3 DNA: TGTGCCAGCAGCTTATGGGGAGGGGGGGGGCAAGGGAATGAGCAGTTCTTC
CDR3 protein: CASSLWGGGGQGNEQFF

clone size: few
V gene: TRBV6-1
J gene: TRBJ2-2
D gene: NA
CDR3 DNA: TGTGCCAGCAGACGCATGGCGAACACCGGGGAGCTGTTTTTT
CDR3 protein: CASRRMANTGELFF

clone size: few
V gene: TRBV2
J gene: TRBJ2-2
D gene: NA
CDR3 DNA: TGTGCCAGCAGTGTCAGGGACGGGGAGCTGTTTTTT
CDR3 protein: CASSVRDGELFF

clone size: few
V gene: TRBV24-1
J gene: TRBJ1-5
D gene: TRBD1
CDR3 DNA: TGTGCCACCAGTGATCTCCAGGGGGGGAATCAGCCCCAGCATTTT
CDR3 protein: CATSDLQGGNQPQHF

clone size: NA
V gene: TRBV10-2
J gene: TRBJ2-7
D gene: NA
CDR3 DNA: TGCGCCAGCACCCCGGGCAGGGTCTACGAGCAGTACTTC
CDR3 protein: CASTPGRVYEQYF

clone size: few
V gene: TRBV19
J gene: TRBJ1-2
D gene: NA
CDR3 DNA: TGTGCCAGTAGTTTGGCAGGGGTATCCGGCTACACCTTC
CDR3 protein: CASSLAGVSGYTF

clone size: few
V gene: TRBV5-1
J gene: TRBJ2-2
D gene: TRBD1
CDR3 DNA: TGCGCCAGCAGCTCGGTCGTCGGCACGGGGACAGAGAACACCGGGGAGCTGTTTTTT
CDR3 protein: CASSSVVGTGTENTGELFF

clone size: NA
V gene: TRBV4-3
J gene: TRBJ2-2
D gene: NA
CDR3 DNA: TGCGCCAGCAGCCAAGAGTTAGCAGGGCCGGTGGCCGGGGAGCTGTTTTTT
CDR3 protein: CASSQELAGPVAGELFF

clone size: many
V gene: TRBV10-3
J gene: TRBJ1-1
D gene: NA
CDR3 DNA: TGTGCCATCAGTGGGGGGAACACTGAAGCTTTCTTT
CDR3 protein: CAISGGNTEAFF

clone size: NA
V gene: TRBV28
J gene: TRBJ2-1
D gene: NA
CDR3 DNA: TGTGCCAGCAGTCCCCCCACGGAACCCTACAATGAGCAGTTCTTC
CDR3 protein: CASSPPTEPYNEQFF

clone size: NA
V gene: TRBV27
J gene: TRBJ2-1
D gene: NA
CDR3 DNA: TGTGCCAGCAGTCCCGGACTGCTGACCTACAATGAGCAGTTCTTC
CDR3 protein: CASSPGLLTYNEQFF

clone size: few
V gene: TRBV7-8
J gene: TRBJ2-1
D gene: NA
CDR3 DNA: TGTGCCAGCACCCATAGTCCGGGGGCCCTAAGCTCCTACAATGAGCAGTTCTTC
CDR3 protein: CASTHSPGALSSYNEQFF

clone size: many
V gene: TRBV7-6
J gene: TRBJ2-3
D gene: NA
CDR3 DNA: TGTGCCAGCAGCTTCCAGGCTAGCACAGATACGCAGTATTTT
CDR3 protein: CASSFQASTDTQYF

clone size: NA
V gene: TRBV13
J gene: TRBJ1-6
D gene: NA
CDR3 DNA: TGTGCCAGCAGCTTAGGCCTACGGGGGCGCGGCTCACCCCTCCACTTT
CDR3 protein: CASSLGLRGRGSPLHF

clone size: NA
V gene: TRBV28
J gene: TRBJ1-1
D gene: NA
CDR3 DNA: TGTGCCAGCAGCTGGGGCCCGGAGGGGACTGAAGCTTTCTTT
CDR3 protein: CASSWGPEGTEAFF

clone size: NA
V gene: TRBV12-3/TRBV12-4
J gene: TRBJ2-1
D gene: NA
CDR3 DNA: TGTTCCAGCAGTTTAGCAGGAGCCTACAATGAGCAGTTCTTC
CDR3 protein: CSSSLAGAYNEQFF

clone size: NA
V gene: TRBV7-3
J gene: TRBJ2-1
D gene: TRBD1
CDR3 DNA: TGTGCCAGCAGCCCTTCGGGGACAGGGGGCTACAATGAGCAGTTCTTC
CDR3 protein: CASSPSGTGGYNEQFF

clone size: NA
V gene: TRBV19
J gene: TRBJ2-3
D gene: NA
CDR3 DNA: TGTGTCAGTAGTTTAGCTGGGCGCAGCACAGATACGCAGTATTTT
CDR3 protein: CVSSLAGRSTDTQYF

clone size: NA
V gene: TRBV9
J gene: TRBJ1-2
D gene: NA
CDR3 DNA: TGTGCCAGCGTGGGGGGGGATGGAGGCTACACCTTC
CDR3 protein: CASVGGDGGYTF

clone size: few
V gene: TRBV6-5
J gene: TRBJ1-5
D gene: NA
CDR3 DNA: TGTGCCAGCAGTTACTCGGACGGAGATCAGCCCCAGCATTTT
CDR3 protein: CASSYSDGDQPQHF

clone size: NA
V gene: TRBV18
J gene: TRBJ2-3
D gene: TRBD2
CDR3 DNA: TGTGCCAGCGGGACTAGCGGCCGCACAGATACGCAGTATTTT
CDR3 protein: CASGTSGRTDTQYF

clone size: many
V gene: TRBV12-3/TRBV12-4
J gene: TRBJ2-3
D gene: NA
CDR3 DNA: TGTGCCAGCAGTTTAATCGGAACTAGACGCACAGATACGCAGTATTTT
CDR3 protein: CASSLIGTRRTDTQYF

clone size: few
V gene: TRBV5-4
J gene: TRBJ2-3
D gene: TRBD2
CDR3 DNA: TGTGCCAGCAGCGCCCGGGGGGGCGGGACAGATACGCAGTATTTT
CDR3 protein: CASSARGGGTDTQYF

clone size: few
V gene: TRBV12-5
J gene: TRBJ2-1
D gene: NA
CDR3 DNA: TGTGCTAGTGGTTTGGACCTGACTGGGAACTACAATGAGCAGTTCTTC
CDR3 protein: CASGLDLTGNYNEQFF

clone size: NA
V gene: TRBV12-3/TRBV12-4
J gene: TRBJ2-1
D gene: NA
CDR3 DNA: TGTGCCAGCAGTAGAAGTCCCCTAAGTGAGCAGTTCTTC
CDR3 protein: CASSRSPLSEQFF

clone size: NA
V gene: TRBV7-9
J gene: TRBJ1-2
D gene: NA
CDR3 DNA: TGTGCCAGCAGCTTCGGTGGCTGGTTAGCTGGCTACACCTTC
CDR3 protein: CASSFGGWLAGYTF

clone size: NA
V gene: TRBV7-9
J gene: TRBJ1-1
D gene: TRBD1
CDR3 DNA: TGTGCCAGCAGCCGCCCAACAGGGGCGAACACTGAAGCTTTCTTT
CDR3 protein: CASSRPTGANTEAFF